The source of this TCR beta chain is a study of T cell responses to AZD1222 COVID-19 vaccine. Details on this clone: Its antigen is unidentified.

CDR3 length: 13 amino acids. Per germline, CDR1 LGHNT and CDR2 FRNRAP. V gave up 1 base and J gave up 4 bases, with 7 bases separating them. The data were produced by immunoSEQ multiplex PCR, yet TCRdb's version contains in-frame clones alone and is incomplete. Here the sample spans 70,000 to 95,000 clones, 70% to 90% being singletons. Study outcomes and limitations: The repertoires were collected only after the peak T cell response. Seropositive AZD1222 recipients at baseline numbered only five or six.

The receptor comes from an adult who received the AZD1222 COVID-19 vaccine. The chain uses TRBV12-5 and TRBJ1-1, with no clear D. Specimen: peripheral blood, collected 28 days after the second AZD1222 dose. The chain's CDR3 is CASGLGPSTEAFF. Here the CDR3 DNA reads TGTGCTAGTGGTTTGGGCCCAAGCACTGAAGCTTTCTTT.